This note documents a single T cell receptor (beta chain) sequence. What it recognizes is unknown. This entry belongs to a study of CD8+ T cells in alopecia areata. Study as a whole: For the treated group, dosing was oral tofacitinib at 5 to 10 mg twice daily. Overall study findings and caveats: Researchers say the link of baseline CD8+ expansion to response remains uncertain, with one nonresponder.

Treatment given: oral pan-JAK inhibitor, 5-10 mg twice daily. Punch biopsies of lesional scalp, plus peripheral blood, were taken from alopecia areata patients. Germline CDR1 reads GTSNPN; CDR2 reads SVGIG (reference sequence). The CDR3 totals 18 residues. V trimming: 2 bases; J trimming: 2 bases; junction bases outside the gene matches: 12. As the sequencing template, cDNA was produced by extracting RNA and reverse transcribing it. TCRdb keeps only in-frame clones here, not all; method: immunoSEQ multiplex PCR. The sample consists of 80,000 to 95,000 clones, about 40% of them appearing once. The V gene is TRBV30, the J gene TRBJ2-7, with 13 bases that match TRBD2. The source of this sequence is a human donor with alopecia areata. The sequences come from CD8+ T cells sorted from blood, collected at week 24, from a patient treated with tofacitinib. Here the CDR3 DNA reads TGTGCCTGGAGTCCCGGGACTAGCGGGACCCAACCAACCTACGAGCAGTACTTC. It translates to CAWSPGTSGTQPTYEQYF.